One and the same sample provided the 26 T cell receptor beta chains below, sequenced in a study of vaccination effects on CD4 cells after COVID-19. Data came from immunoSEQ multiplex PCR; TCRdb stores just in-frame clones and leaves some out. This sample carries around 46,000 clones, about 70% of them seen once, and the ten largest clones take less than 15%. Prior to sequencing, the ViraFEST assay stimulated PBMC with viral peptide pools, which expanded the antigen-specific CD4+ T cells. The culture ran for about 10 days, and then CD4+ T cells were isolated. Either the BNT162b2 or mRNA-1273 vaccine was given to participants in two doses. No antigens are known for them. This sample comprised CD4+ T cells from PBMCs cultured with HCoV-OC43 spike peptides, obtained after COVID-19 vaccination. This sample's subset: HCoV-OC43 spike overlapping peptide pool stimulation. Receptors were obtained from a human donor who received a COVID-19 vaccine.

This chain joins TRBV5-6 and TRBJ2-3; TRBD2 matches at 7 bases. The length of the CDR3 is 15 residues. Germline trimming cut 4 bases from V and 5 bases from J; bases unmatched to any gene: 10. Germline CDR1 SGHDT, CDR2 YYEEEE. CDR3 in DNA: TGTGCCAGCAGCCTTAGCGGGTCGGGGGGAGATACGCAGTATTTT. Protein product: CASSLSGSGGDTQYF.

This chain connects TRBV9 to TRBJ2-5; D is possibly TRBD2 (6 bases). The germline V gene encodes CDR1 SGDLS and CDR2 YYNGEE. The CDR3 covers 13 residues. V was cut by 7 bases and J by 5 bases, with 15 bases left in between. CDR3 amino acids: CASGDGSGETQYF. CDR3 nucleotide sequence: TGTGCCAGCGGGGACGGGAGCGGGGAGACCCAGTACTTC.

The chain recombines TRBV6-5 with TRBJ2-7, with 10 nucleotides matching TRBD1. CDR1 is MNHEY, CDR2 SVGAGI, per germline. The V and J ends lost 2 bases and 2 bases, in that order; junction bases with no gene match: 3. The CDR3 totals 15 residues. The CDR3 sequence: CASSYGTGVPYEQYF. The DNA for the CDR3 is TGTGCCAGCAGTTACGGGACAGGGGTTCCCTACGAGCAGTACTTC.

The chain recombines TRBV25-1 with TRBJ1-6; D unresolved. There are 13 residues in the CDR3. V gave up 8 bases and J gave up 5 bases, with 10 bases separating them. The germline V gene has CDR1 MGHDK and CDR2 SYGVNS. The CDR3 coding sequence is TGTGCCAGCGCCGGACGGAATAATTCACCCCTCCACTTT. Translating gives CASAGRNNSPLHF.

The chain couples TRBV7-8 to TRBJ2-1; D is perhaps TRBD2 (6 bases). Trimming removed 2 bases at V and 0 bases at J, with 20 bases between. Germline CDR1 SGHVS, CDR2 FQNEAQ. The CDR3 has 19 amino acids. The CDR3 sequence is CASSLSRLARKSSYNEQFF. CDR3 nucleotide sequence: TGTGCCAGCAGCTTAAGTCGGCTAGCGCGAAAGAGCTCCTACAATGAGCAGTTCTTC.

CDR3 sequence (DNA): TGTGCCATCAGCACCCAACTAGCGGGAGTCGGTGATGAGCAGTTCTTC. Protein product: CAISTQLAGVGDEQFF. This chain uses TRBV10-3 with TRBJ2-1; 11 bases match TRBD2. The CDR3 is 16 residues long. Germline V gene data show CDR1 as ENHRY and CDR2 as SYGVKD. V shed 6 bases and J 8 bases; nucleotides not matched to a gene: 12.

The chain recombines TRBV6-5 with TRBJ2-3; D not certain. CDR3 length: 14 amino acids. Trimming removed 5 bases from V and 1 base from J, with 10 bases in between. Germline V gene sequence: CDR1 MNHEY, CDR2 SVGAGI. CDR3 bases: TGTGCCAGCAGTCCCGGGCTTGGCACAGATACGCAGTATTTT. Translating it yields CASSPGLGTDTQYF.

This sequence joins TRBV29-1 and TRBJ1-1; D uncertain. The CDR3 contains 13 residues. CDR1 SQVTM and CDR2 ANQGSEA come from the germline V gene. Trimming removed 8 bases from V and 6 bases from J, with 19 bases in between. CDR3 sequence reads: CSLSLTQFPEAFF. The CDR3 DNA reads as TGCAGCTTAAGCCTGACTCAGTTCCCTGAAGCTTTCTTT.

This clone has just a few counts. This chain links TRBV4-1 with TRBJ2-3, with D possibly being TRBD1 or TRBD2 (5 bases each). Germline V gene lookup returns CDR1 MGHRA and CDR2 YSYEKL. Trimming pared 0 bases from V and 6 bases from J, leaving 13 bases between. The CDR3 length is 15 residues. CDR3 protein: CASSQDIRGGDTQYF. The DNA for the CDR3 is TGCGCCAGCAGCCAAGATATTCGTGGGGGTGATACGCAGTATTTT.

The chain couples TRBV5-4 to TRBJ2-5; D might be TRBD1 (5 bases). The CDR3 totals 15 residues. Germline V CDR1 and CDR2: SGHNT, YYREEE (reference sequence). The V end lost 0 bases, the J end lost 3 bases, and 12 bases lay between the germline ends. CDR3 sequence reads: CASSLGRQLKETQYF. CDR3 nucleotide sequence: TGTGCCAGCAGCTTGGGGAGACAGTTAAAAGAGACCCAGTACTTC.

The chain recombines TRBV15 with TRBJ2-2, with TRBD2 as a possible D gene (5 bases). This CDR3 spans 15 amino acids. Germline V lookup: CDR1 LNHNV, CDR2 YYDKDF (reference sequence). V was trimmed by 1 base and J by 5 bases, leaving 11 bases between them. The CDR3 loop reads CATSRGSGSTGELFF. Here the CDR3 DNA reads TGTGCCACCAGCAGAGGATCGGGGTCAACCGGGGAGCTGTTTTTT.

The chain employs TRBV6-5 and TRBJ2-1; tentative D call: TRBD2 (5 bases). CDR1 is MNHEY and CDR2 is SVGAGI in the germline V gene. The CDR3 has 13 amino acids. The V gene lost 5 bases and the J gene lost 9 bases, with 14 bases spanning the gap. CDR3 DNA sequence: TGTGCCAGCAGTCCTAGGGAGCACGGTGAGCAGTTCTTC. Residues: CASSPREHGEQFF.

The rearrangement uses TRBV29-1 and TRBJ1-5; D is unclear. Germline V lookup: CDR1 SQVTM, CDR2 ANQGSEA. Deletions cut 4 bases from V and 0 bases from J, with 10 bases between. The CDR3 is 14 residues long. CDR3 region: CSVGGKYSNQPQHF. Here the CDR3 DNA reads TGCAGCGTTGGGGGAAAATATAGCAATCAGCCCCAGCATTTT.

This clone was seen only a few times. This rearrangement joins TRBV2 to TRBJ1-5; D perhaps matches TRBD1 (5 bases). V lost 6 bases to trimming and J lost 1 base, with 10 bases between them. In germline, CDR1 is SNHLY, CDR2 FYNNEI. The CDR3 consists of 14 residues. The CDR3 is CASRSRVSNQPQHF. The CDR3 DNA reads TGTGCCAGCAGATCCAGGGTCAGCAATCAGCCCCAGCATTTT.

CDR3: CASSLAGVSEQYF. The CDR3 DNA reads as TGTGCCAGCAGCTTGGCGGGGGTGTCCGAGCAGTACTTC. The chain is built from TRBV7-9 and TRBJ2-7, with 7 nucleotides matching TRBD2. The CDR3 consists of 13 residues. Germline V gene lookup returns CDR1 SEHNR and CDR2 FQNEAQ (reference sequence). Trimming took 3 bases from V and 6 from J; bases not matched to a gene: 5.

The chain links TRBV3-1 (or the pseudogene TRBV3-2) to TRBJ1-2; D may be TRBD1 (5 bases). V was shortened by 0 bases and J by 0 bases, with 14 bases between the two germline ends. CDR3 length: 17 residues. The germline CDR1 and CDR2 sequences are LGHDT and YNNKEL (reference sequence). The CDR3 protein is CASSQERIGTANYGYTF. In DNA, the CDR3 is TGTGCCAGCAGCCAAGAGCGAATTGGGACGGCTAACTATGGCTACACCTTC.

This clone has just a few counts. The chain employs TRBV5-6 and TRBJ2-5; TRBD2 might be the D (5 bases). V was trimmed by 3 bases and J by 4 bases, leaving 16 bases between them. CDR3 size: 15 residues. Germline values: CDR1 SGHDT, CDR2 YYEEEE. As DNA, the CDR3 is TGTGCCAGCAGCTCCGGACTCCTCACGGGAGAGACCCAGTACTTC. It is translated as CASSSGLLTGETQYF.

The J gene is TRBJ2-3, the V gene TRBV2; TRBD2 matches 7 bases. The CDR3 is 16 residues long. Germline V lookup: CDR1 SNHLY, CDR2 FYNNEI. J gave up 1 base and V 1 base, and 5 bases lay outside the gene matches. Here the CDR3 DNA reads TGTGCCAGCAGTGAAGGATCAGCGGGACGCACAGATACGCAGTATTTT. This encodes CASSEGSAGRTDTQYF.

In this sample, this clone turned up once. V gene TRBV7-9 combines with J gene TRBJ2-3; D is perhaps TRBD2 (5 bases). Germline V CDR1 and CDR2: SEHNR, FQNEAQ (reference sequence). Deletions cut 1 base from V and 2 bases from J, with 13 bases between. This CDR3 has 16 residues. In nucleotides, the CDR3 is TGTGCCAGCAGCTTAGGGCGGGCGGGCCTCACAGATACGCAGTATTTT. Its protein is CASSLGRAGLTDTQYF.

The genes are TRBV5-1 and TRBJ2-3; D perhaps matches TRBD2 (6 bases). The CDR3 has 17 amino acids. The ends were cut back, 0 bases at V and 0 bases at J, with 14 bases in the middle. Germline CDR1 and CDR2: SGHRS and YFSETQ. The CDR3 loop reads CASSLAPPSGSTDTQYF. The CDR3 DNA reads TGCGCCAGCAGCTTGGCCCCCCCCAGCGGGAGCACAGATACGCAGTATTTT. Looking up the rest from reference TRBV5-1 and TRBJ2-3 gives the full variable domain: KAGVTQTPRYLIKTRGQQVTLSCSPISGHRSVSWYQQTPGQGLQFLFEYFSETQRNKGNFPGRFSGRQFSNSRSEMNVSTLELGDSALYLCASSLAPPSGSTDTQYFGPGTRLTVL.

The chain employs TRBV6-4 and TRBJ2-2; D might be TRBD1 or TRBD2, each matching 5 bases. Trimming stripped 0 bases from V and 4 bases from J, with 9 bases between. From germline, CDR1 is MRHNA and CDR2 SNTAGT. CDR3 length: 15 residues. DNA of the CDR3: TGTGCCAGCAGTGACTCCCGGGACGGCACCGGGGAGCTGTTTTTT. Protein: CASSDSRDGTGELFF.

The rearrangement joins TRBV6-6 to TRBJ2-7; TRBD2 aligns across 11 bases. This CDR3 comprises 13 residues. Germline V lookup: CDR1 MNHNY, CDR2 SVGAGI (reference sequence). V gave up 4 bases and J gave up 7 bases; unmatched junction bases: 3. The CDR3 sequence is CASSSASGGEQYF. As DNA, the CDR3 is TGTGCCAGCAGTTCAGCTAGCGGGGGGGAGCAGTACTTC.

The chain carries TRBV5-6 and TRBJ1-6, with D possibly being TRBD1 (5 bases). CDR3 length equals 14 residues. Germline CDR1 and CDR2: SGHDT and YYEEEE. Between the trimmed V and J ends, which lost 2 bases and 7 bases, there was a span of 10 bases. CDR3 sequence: CASSFWAGNSPLHF. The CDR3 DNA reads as TGTGCCAGCAGCTTTTGGGCAGGGAATTCACCCCTCCACTTT.

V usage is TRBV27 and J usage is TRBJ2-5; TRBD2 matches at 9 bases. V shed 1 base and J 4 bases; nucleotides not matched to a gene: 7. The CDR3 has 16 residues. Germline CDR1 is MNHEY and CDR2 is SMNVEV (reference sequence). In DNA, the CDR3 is TGTGCCAGCAGTTTATGGGCTAGCGGGGTGTCAGAGACCCAGTACTTC. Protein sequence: CASSLWASGVSETQYF.

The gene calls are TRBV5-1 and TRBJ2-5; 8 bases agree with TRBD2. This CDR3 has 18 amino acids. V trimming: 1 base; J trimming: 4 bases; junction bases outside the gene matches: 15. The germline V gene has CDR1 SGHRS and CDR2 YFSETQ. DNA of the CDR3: TGCGCCAGCAGCTTGACTAGCGGCGACCCCCGCTGGGGAGAGACCCAGTACTTC. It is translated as CASSLTSGDPRWGETQYF.

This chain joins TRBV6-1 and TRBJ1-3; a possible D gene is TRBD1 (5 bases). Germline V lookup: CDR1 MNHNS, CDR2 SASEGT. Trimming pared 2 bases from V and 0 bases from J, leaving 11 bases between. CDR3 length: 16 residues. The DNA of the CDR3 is TGTGCCAGCAGTGAAAGGACACGAAGCTCTGGAAACACCATATATTTT. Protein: CASSERTRSSGNTIYF.